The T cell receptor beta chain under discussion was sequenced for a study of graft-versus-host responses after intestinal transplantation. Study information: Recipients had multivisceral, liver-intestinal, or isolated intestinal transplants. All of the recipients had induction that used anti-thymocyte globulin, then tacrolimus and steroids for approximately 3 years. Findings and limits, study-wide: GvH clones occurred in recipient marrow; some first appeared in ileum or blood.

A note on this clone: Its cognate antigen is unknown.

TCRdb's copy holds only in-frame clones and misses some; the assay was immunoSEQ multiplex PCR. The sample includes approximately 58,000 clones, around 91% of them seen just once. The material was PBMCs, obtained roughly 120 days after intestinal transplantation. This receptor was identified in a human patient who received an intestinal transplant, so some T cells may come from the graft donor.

The CDR3 reads CASSLVRGLFDGYTF. The CDR3 coding sequence is TGTGCCAGCAGCTTGGTTAGGGGGCTCTTCGATGGCTACACCTTC. The rearrangement links TRBV5-6 to TRBJ1-2; 7 positions agree with TRBD1. Germline V gene lookup returns CDR1 SGHDT and CDR2 YYEEEE. Trimming took 0 bases from V and 6 from J; bases not matched to a gene: 8. The CDR3 has 15 amino acids.